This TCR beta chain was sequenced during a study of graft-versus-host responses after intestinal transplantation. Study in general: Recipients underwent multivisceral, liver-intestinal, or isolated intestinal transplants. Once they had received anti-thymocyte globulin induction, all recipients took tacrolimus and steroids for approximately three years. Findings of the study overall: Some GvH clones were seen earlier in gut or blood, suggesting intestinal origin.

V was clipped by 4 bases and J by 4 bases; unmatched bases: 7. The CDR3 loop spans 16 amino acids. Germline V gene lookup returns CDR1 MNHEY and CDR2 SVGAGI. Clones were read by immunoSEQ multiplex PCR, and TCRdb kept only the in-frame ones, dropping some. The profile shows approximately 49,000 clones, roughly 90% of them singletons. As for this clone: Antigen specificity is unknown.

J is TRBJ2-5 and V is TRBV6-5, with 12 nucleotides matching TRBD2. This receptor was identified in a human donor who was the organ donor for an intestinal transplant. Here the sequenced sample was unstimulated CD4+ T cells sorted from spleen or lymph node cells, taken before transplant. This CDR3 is CASSSPGTSGRETQYF. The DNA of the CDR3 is TGTGCCAGCAGTTCCCCCGGGACTAGCGGGCGAGAGACCCAGTACTTC.